Listed below are T cell receptor beta chains from one sample, sequenced in a study of T-cell reconstitution after alpha-beta-depleted transplantation in children. TCRdb re-called the PCR reads with MiXCR, one entry per CDR3 protein. The table lists 100,000 or so distinct CDR3 sequences, more than 10% of them singletons. Sequences were derived from PBMCs from the stem cell graft donor, sampled from the stem cell graft. These receptor sequences come from a human donor who donated a stem cell graft to a child with inherited bone marrow failure. Each CDR3 is given with its conserved first and last residue. Fields, in order: J gene, D gene, clone size, V gene, CDR3 protein, CDR3 DNA. D genes are given only for firm matches. Some rows have no size entry. The others give once, few or many, or a class for an expanded clone.

TRBJ1-6 TRBD1 NA TRBV7-8 CASRPDRLKSPLHF TGTGCCAGCAGACCGGACAGGCTTAAGTCACCCCTCCACTTT
TRBJ2-5 TRBD1 NA TRBV6-2/TRBV6-3 CASSPPTGTGETQYF TGTGCCAGCAGTCCCCCGACAGGGACGGGGGAGACCCAGTACTTC
TRBJ2-7 NA few TRBV2 CASSYPAYEQYF TGTGCCAGCAGCTACCCGGCCTACGAGCAGTACTTC
TRBJ1-5 NA many TRBV20-1 CSARTGPHQPQHF TGCAGTGCTAGAACGGGGCCGCATCAGCCCCAGCATTTT
TRBJ2-1 TRBD2 many TRBV5-1 CASSGTTYNEQFF TGCGCCAGCTCAGGGACTACCTACAATGAGCAGTTCTTC
TRBJ2-5 NA many TRBV11-2 CASSLEGGRSETQYF TGTGCCAGCAGCTTAGAGGGGGGCAGGTCTGAGACCCAGTACTTC
TRBJ2-7 TRBD2 NA TRBV7-9 CASSLNGGDYEQYF TGTGCCAGCAGCTTAAACGGGGGGGACTACGAGCAGTACTTC
TRBJ1-2 NA NA TRBV5-5 CARSPRPDVYGYTF TGTGCCAGGAGCCCTCGGCCAGACGTCTATGGCTACACCTTC
TRBJ2-1 NA few TRBV11-2 CASSLELSSYNEQFF TGTGCCAGCAGCTTAGAGCTGAGCTCCTACAATGAGCAGTTCTTC
TRBJ2-3 TRBD2 few TRBV24-1 CATSSGGLADTDTQYF TGTGCCACCAGTTCCGGCGGACTAGCGGACACAGATACGCAGTATTTT
TRBJ2-2 TRBD1 many TRBV28 CASMRGRTGELFF TGTGCCAGCATGAGGGGGCGGACCGGGGAGCTGTTTTTT
TRBJ2-7 NA many TRBV4-1 CASSQDWGDDNTILSLYEQYF TGCGCCAGCAGCCAAGATTGGGGGGACGACAACACTATCTTATCACTATACGAGCAGTACTTC
TRBJ2-2 NA few TRBV12-3/TRBV12-4 CASRPGTNTGELFF TGTGCCAGCAGGCCCGGGACGAACACCGGGGAGCTGTTTTTT
TRBJ2-5 TRBD1 once TRBV5-4 CASRGTGREETQYF TGTGCCAGCAGGGGGACAGGGCGAGAAGAGACCCAGTACTTC
TRBJ2-7 NA many TRBV28 CASSPQGTREQYF TGTGCCAGCAGCCCACAGGGTACTCGCGAGCAGTACTTC
TRBJ1-1 NA many TRBV3-1 CASSRGMAAFF TGTGCCAGCAGCCGGGGTATGGCCGCTTTCTTT
TRBJ2-6 NA medium-sized TRBV7-9 CASSLSTAGANVLTF TGTGCCAGCAGCTTATCAACCGCTGGGGCCAACGTCCTGACTTTC
TRBJ1-4 NA few TRBV28 CASSFSSGFREKLFF TGTGCCAGCAGTTTTTCGTCGGGGTTTAGAGAAAAACTGTTTTTT
TRBJ2-1 NA few TRBV29-1 CSANRGNNEQFF TGCAGCGCCAACCGTGGGAACAATGAGCAGTTCTTC
TRBJ1-1 NA many TRBV2 CASRAVGKAFF TGTGCCAGCCGGGCGGTGGGGAAAGCTTTCTTT
TRBJ2-7 NA many TRBV18 CASSPAGARSNEQYF TGTGCCAGCTCACCGGCAGGGGCTCGTTCCAACGAGCAGTACTTC
TRBJ2-1 NA NA TRBV29-1 CSERAGGEQFF TGCAGCGAGCGAGCCGGAGGGGAGCAGTTCTTC
TRBJ1-6 TRBD1 NA TRBV30 CAFQQGTENSPLHF TGTGCCTTCCAACAGGGGACTGAAAATTCACCCCTCCACTTT
TRBJ1-2 NA many TRBV7-2 CASSLAVYRTDGYTF TGTGCCAGCAGCTTAGCTGTATACCGAACGGATGGCTACACCTTC
TRBJ2-5 TRBD1 many TRBV7-2 CASSLQGAQETQYF TGTGCCAGCAGCTTACAGGGGGCCCAAGAGACCCAGTACTTC
TRBJ1-1 NA NA TRBV27 CASSLSAGGWRGTEAFF TGTGCCAGCAGTTTATCGGCCGGGGGCTGGCGTGGCACTGAAGCTTTCTTT
TRBJ1-3 TRBD1 many TRBV7-9 CASSLRQGSGNTIYF TGTGCCAGCAGCCTCCGACAGGGCTCTGGAAACACCATATATTTT
TRBJ2-7 TRBD2 few TRBV4-3 CASSVELAAYEQYF TGCGCCAGCAGCGTCGAGCTAGCGGCCTACGAGCAGTACTTC
TRBJ1-1 NA many TRBV11-2 CASSAAPGAEAFF TGTGCCAGCAGCGCAGCCCCGGGGGCTGAAGCTTTCTTT
TRBJ2-3 TRBD1 many TRBV29-1 CSGDTGGTDTQYF TGCAGCGGGGATACAGGGGGGACAGATACGCAGTATTTT
TRBJ2-3 NA NA TRBV2 CASSEASRGRDTQYF TGTGCCAGCAGTGAAGCGTCGAGGGGCCGAGATACGCAGTATTTT
TRBJ1-1 NA many TRBV6-1 CASSEGVQGRGTEAFF TGTGCCAGCAGTGAAGGAGTCCAGGGGAGAGGCACTGAAGCTTTCTTT
TRBJ1-4 NA few TRBV5-1 CASSLAAGINEKLFF TGCGCCAGCAGCTTGGCGGCAGGGATTAATGAAAAACTGTTTTTT
TRBJ2-5 TRBD1 many TRBV5-1 CASRPGTGAGGTQYF TGCGCCAGCAGGCCCGGGACAGGGGCAGGAGGGACCCAGTACTTC